This T cell receptor beta chain was documented in a study of T cell repertoires in aging, cancer and after chemotherapy. Study outcomes and limitations: Thymic emigration or peripheral T cell expansion may be impaired by lymphoid organ infiltration in hematological cancer. Rebound thymic output was suggested by rising median generation probability during chemotherapy in each cancer cohort.

The ends were cut back, 10 bases at V and 0 bases at J, with 21 bases in the middle. The CDR3 is made up of 17 amino acids. Germline values: CDR1 KGHSH, CDR2 LQKENI. Multiplex touch-down PCR with TRB-A/B primers amplified rearranged V-D-J TRB sequences. TCRdb re-called the multiplex PCR reads with MiXCR, one entry per CDR3 protein. The data contain about 1,500 distinct CDR3 sequences, about 69% of them singletons. By share, this clonotype counts as large. Its antigen remains unidentified. TCR beta rearrangements were amplified from peripheral blood genomic DNA. The sample consisted of blood. The chain joins TRBV18 to TRBJ2-2; D perhaps matches TRBD1 (6 bases). The sequence was collected from a human donor with a blood cancer. CDR3 sequence reads: CAIHPLQQGSNTGELFF. The CDR3 DNA reads TGTGCCATCCACCCCCTCCAACAGGGATCGAACACCGGGGAGCTGTTTTTT. Variable domain in full (rest from reference TRBV18 and TRBJ2-2): NAGVMQNPRHLVRRRGQEARLRCSPMKGHSHVYWYRQLPEEGLKFMVYLQKENIIDESGMPKERFSAEFPKEGPSILRIQQVVRGDSAAYFCAIHPLQQGSNTGELFFGEGSRLTVL.